What follows is one TCR beta chain and its context. Per the germline V gene, CDR1 is SGHTA and CDR2 is FQGNSA. V gave up 7 bases and J gave up 7 bases, with 14 bases separating them. The CDR3 runs 13 residues. The sample belongs to a study of blood T cell repertoires in COVID-19. Assay used: immunoSEQ multiplex PCR; TCRdb lists only in-frame clones, some missing. The sample lists almost 30,000 clones; about nine tenths were seen once. The sequenced sample consisted of peripheral blood. The rearrangement joins TRBV7-2 to TRBJ2-1; D remains unclear. This receptor was identified in a human donor in a cohort sampled during active COVID-19. CDR3: CASTFAGLNEQFF. The CDR3 nucleotides are TGTGCCAGCACCTTCGCCGGGTTGAATGAGCAGTTCTTC.